This paragraph reports one TCR beta chain. Its antigen is unknown. These data are taken from a study of T-cell memory formation after mild COVID-19. Study in general: The two donors had largely donor-specific TCR clusters.

Sample barcodes and UMIs were carried by the TCR alpha and TCR beta cDNA libraries that 5'RACE generated with constant-segment primers. TCRdb ran MiXCR on the 5' RACE reads and lists one entry per CDR3 protein. The sample gives around 180,000 distinct CDR3 sequences, around 18% of which show up once; roughly 3.7% is in the top ten. Germline trimming cut 4 bases from V and 6 bases from J; bases unmatched to any gene: 4. The CDR3 is 12 amino acids. Per germline, CDR1 SQVTM and CDR2 ANQGSEA. Points from the study as a whole: Detection of some responders pre-infection suggested pre-existing cross-reactive memory T cells participated. Chiefly within CM and EM were the contracting CD4+ clones; CD8+ ones were within EMRA.

The chain is built from TRBV29-1 and TRBJ1-1; the match to TRBD1 covers 8 bases. The clonotype comes from a man aged 18-30 years who had mild COVID-19 (a few samples of this study predate the infection). Cell type and time point are not known. Sequenced material: PBMCs or a T cell subset sorted from them (not recorded which). CDR3 amino acids: CSVGQTGAEAFF. CDR3 in DNA: TGCAGCGTTGGGCAGACAGGGGCTGAAGCTTTCTTT.